This TCR beta chain emerged from a study of identical twins. Study-level points and caveats: Carriage of fewer insertions was seen in abundant cord blood beta clonotypes, whereas memory repertoires showed none. Donors were not followed over many years; analysis was cross-sectional.

TCRdb re-analysed the 5' RACE reads in MiXCR, keeping a single row per CDR3 protein. The sample yields about 530,000 distinct CDR3 sequences, roughly 15% seen once. This clonotype was picked up a small number of times. Its cognate antigen is unknown. The donors were all healthy and Caucasian. There are 13 residues in the CDR3. V lost 1 base to trimming and J lost 4 bases, with 7 bases between them. These data also featured in a second study, about yellow fever vaccine responses in identical twins.

The chain employs TRBV12-3 or TRBV12-4 and TRBJ1-1, with D possibly being TRBD1 (5 bases). The material sequenced was CD4+ T cells sorted from blood. The clonotype originates from a woman under 30 in good health. The CDR3 bases are TGTGCCAGCAGTTTAGTCAGGGCCACTGAAGCTTTCTTT. Translation gives CASSLVRATEAFF.